This TCR beta chain was sequenced in a study of blood T cell repertoires in COVID-19. How the authors handled the data: Estimates of nucleated cell counts were drawn from the amplification of reference gene primers. Libraries were prepared by immunoSEQ multiplex PCR; TCRdb keeps only in-frame clonotypes and omits some of them. V, J and clone size are those of that table, while D and trimming were read from the DNA. The table records approximately 30,000 clones, around 90% of them present only once. The J segment lost 7 bases and the V segment lost 4 bases, leaving 0 bases of the junction unmatched. The CDR3 is made up of 11 amino acids. CDR1 is LNHDA and CDR2 is SQIVND in the germline V gene (reference sequence).

The V call is TRBV19, the J call TRBJ1-2, with 7 bases identical to TRBD1. The receptor was isolated from a human donor in a cohort sampled during active COVID-19. Input material: peripheral blood. CDR3 in DNA: TGTGCCAGTAGTACAGGGGGTGGCTACACCTTC. This gives the protein CASSTGGGYTF. The whole variable domain, remainder taken from reference TRBV19 and TRBJ1-2, is DGGITQSPKYLFRKEGQNVTLSCEQNLNHDAMYWYRQDPGQGLRLIYYSQIVNDFQKGDIAEGYSVSREKKESFPLTVTSAQKNPTAFYLCASSTGGGYTFGSGTRLTVV.